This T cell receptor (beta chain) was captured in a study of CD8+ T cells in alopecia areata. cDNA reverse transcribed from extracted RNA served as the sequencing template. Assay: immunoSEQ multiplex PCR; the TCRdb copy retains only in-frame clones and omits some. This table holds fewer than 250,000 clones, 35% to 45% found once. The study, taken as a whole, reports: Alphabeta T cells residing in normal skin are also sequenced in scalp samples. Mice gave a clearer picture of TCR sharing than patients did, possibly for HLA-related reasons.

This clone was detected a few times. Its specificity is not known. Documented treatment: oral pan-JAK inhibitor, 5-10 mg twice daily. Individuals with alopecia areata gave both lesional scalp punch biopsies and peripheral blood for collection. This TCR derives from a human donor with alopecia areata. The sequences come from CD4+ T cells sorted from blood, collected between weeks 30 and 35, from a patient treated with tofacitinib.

The CDR3 reads CASGLGALAGASYNEQFF. The CDR3 DNA sequence: TGTGCTAGTGGTTTGGGGGCACTAGCGGGGGCCTCCTACAATGAGCAGTTCTTC. The chain recombines TRBV12-5 with TRBJ2-1; 11 bases line up with TRBD2. J was trimmed by 0 bases and V by 1 base; bases with no gene match: 5. Germline CDR1 and CDR2: LGHNT and FRNRAP. The CDR3 sequence is 18 residues long.